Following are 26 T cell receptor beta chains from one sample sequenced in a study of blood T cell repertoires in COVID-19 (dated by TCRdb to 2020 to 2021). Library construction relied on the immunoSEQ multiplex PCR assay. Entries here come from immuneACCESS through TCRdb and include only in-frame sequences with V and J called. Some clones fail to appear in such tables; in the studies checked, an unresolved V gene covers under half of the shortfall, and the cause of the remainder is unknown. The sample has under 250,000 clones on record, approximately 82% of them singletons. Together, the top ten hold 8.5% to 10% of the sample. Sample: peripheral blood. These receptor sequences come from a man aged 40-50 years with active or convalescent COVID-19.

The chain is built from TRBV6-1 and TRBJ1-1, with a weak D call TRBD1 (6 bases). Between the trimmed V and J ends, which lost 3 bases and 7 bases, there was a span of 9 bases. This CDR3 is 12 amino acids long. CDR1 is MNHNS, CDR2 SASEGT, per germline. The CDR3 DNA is TGTGCCAGCAGTGACAGGGGCCTTGAAGCTTTCTTT. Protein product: CASSDRGLEAFF.

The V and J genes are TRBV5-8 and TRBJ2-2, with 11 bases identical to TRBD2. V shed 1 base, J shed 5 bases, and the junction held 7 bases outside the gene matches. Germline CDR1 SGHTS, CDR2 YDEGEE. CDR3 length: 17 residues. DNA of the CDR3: TGTGCCAGCAGCTTGTGGACTAGCGGGCCGCCAACCGGGGAGCTGTTTTTT. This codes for CASSLWTSGPPTGELFF.

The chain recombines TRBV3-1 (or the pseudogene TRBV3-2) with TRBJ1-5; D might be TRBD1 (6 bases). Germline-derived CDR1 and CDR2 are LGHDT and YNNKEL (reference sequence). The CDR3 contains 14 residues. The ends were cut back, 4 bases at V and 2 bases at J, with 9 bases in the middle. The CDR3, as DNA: TGTGCCAGCAGCCCGGGACAAGGCAATCAGCCCCAGCATTTT. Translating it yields CASSPGQGNQPQHF.

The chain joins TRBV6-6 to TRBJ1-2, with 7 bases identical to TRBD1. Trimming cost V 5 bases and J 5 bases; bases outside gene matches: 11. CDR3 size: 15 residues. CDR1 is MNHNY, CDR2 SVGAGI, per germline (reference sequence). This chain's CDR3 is CASSDPGQHLYGYTF. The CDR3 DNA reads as TGTGCCAGCAGTGACCCGGGACAGCATCTTTATGGCTACACCTTC.

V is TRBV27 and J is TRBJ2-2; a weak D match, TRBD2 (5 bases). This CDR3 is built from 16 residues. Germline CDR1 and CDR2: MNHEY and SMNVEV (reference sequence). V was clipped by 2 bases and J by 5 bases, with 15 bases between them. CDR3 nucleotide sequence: TGTGCCAGCAGTTTACTGGACTTCCCAAGAACCGGGGAGCTGTTTTTT. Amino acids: CASSLLDFPRTGELFF.

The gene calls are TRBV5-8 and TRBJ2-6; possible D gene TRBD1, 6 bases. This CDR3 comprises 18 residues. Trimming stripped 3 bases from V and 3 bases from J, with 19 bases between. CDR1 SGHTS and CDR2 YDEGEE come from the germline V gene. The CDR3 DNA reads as TGTGCCAGCAGCTCTTCGGCAGGGACAAACTTTGGGGCCAACGTCCTGACTTTC. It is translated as CASSSSAGTNFGANVLTF. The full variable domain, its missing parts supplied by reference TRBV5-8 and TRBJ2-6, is EAGVTQSPTHLIKTRGQQATLRCSPISGHTSVYWYQQALGLGLQFLLWYDEGEERNRGNFPPRFSGRQFPNYSSELNVNALELEDSALYLCASSSSAGTNFGANVLTFGAGSRLTVL.

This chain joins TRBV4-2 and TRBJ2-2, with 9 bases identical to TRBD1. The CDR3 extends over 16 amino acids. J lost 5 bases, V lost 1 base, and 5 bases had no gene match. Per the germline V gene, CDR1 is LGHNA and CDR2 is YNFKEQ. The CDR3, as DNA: TGTGCCAGCAGCCAAGTTACAGGGGGCGGGACCGGGGAGCTGTTTTTT. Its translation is CASSQVTGGGTGELFF.

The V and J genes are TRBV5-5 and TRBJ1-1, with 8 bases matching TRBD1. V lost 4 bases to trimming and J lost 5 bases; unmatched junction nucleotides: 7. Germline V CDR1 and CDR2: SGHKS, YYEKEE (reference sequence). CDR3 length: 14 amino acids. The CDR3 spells CASSHGQGGTEAFF. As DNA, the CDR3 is TGTGCCAGCAGCCACGGACAGGGTGGAACTGAAGCTTTCTTT.

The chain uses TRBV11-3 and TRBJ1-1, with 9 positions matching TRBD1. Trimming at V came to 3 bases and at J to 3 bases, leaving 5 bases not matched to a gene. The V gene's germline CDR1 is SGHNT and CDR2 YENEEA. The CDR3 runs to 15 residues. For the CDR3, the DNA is TGTGCCAGCAGCTTGGACAGGGGAGGGGACACTGAAGCTTTCTTT. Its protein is CASSLDRGGDTEAFF.

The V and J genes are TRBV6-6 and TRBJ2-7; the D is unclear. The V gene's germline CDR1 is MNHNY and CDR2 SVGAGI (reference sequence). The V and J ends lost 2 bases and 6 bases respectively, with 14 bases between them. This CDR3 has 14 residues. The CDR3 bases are TGTGCCAGCAGTTACGCCGCGGTAAATTCCGAGCAGTACTTC. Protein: CASSYAAVNSEQYF.

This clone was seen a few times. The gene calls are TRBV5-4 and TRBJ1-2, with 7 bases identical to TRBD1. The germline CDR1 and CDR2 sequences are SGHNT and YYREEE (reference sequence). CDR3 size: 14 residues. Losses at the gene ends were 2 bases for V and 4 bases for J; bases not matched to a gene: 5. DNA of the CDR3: TGTGCCAGCAGCTTACGGGACAGCCTCTATGGCTACACCTTC. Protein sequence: CASSLRDSLYGYTF.

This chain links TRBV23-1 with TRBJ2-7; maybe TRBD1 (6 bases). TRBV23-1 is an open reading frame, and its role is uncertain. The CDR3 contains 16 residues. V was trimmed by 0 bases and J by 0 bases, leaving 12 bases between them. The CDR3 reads CASSQSKGHISYEQYF. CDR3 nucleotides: TGCGCCAGCAGTCAATCTAAGGGACATATCTCCTACGAGCAGTACTTC.

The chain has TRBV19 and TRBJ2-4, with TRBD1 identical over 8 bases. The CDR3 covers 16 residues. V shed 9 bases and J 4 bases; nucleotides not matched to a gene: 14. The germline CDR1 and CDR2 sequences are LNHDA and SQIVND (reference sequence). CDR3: CASNQWGTGGKNIQYF. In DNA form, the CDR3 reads TGTGCCAGCAACCAATGGGGTACAGGGGGGAAAAACATTCAGTACTTC.

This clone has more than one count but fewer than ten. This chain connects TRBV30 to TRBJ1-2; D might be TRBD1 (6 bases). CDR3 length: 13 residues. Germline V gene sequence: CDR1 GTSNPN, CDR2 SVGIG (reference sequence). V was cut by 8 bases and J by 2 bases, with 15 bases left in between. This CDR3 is CAHTRGANYGYTF. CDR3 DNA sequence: TGTGCCCATACCAGGGGCGCGAACTATGGCTACACCTTC.

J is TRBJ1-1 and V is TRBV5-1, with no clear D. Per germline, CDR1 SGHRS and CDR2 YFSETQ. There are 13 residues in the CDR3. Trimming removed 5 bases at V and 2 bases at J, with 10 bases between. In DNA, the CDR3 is TGCGCCAGCAGATTCGGGGATAACACTGAAGCTTTCTTT. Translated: CASRFGDNTEAFF.

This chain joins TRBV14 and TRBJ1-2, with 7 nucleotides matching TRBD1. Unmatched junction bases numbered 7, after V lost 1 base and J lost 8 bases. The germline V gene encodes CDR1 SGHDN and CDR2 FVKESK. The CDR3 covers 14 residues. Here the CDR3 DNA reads TGTGCCAGCAGCCAAGTGCGAGGGGGCAAGGGCTACACCTTC. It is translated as CASSQVRGGKGYTF.

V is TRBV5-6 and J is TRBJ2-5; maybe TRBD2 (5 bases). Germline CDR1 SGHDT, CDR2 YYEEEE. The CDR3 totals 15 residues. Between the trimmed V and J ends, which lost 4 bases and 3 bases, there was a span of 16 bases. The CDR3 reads CASSNPELAKETQYF. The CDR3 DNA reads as TGTGCCAGCAGCAACCCAGAATTAGCGAAAGAGACCCAGTACTTC.

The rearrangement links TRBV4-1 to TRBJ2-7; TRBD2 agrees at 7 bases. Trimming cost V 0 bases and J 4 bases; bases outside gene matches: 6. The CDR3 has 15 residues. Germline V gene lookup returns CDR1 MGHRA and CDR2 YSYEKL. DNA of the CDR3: TGCGCCAGCAGCCAAGATGGAGCGGGGACGTACGAGCAGTACTTC. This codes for CASSQDGAGTYEQYF.

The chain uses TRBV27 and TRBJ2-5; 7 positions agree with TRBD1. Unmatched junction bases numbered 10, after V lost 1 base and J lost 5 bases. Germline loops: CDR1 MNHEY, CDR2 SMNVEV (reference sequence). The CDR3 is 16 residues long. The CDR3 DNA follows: TGTGCCAGCAGTTTATTCCCTACAGGGGTGAGGGAGACCCAGTACTTC. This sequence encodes CASSLFPTGVRETQYF.

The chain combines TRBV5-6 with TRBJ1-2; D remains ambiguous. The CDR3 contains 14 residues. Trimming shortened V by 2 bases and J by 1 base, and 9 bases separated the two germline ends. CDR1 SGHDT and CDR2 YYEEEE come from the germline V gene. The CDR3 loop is CASSLYSLNYGYTF. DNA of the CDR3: TGTGCCAGCAGCTTATACAGCCTTAACTATGGCTACACCTTC.

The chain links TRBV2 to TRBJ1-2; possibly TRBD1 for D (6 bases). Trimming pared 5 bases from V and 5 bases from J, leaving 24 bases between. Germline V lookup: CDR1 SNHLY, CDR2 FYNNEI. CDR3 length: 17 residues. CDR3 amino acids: CASSYRDTNGGLYGYTF. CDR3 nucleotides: TGTGCCAGCAGTTACAGGGACACCAATGGGGGCTTATATGGCTACACCTTC. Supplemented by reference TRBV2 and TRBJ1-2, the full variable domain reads EPEVTQTPSHQVTQMGQEVILRCVPISNHLYFYWYRQILGQKVEFLVSFYNNEISEKSEIFDDQFSVERPDGSNFTLKIRSTKLEDSAMYFCASSYRDTNGGLYGYTFGSGTRLTVV.

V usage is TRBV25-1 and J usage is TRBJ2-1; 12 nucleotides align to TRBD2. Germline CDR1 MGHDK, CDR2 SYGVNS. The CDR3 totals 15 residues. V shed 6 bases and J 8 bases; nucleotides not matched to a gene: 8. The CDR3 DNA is TGTGCCAGCAGCTCGACTAGCGGGAGTTGGGATGAGCAGTTCTTC. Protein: CASSSTSGSWDEQFF.

CDR3 in amino acids: CAWSPGQGASPLHF. The DNA of the CDR3 is TGTGCCTGGAGTCCGGGACAGGGGGCTTCACCCCTCCACTTT. The rearrangement links TRBV30 to TRBJ1-6; TRBD1 matches at 12 bases. The CDR3 consists of 14 residues. CDR1 GTSNPN and CDR2 SVGIG come from the germline V gene (reference sequence). V lost 2 bases, J lost 9 bases, and 2 bases stayed unmatched.

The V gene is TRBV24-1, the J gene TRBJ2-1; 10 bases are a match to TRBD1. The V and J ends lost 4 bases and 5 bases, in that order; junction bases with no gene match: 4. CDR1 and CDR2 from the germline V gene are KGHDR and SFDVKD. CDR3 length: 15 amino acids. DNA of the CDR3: TGTGCCACCAGTGACCCAGGACAGGGGGACAATGAGCAGTTCTTC. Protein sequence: CATSDPGQGDNEQFF.

The CDR3 sequence: CASSPGRGGRHSYEQYF. The CDR3 coding sequence is TGTGCCAGCAGCCCCGGGAGGGGCGGGAGGCACTCCTACGAGCAGTACTTC. The chain couples TRBV7-9 to TRBJ2-7; TRBD2 aligns across 8 bases. Germline CDR1 is SEHNR and CDR2 is FQNEAQ (reference sequence). The CDR3 runs to 17 residues. V lost 5 bases and J lost 0; bases outside the gene matches: 12.

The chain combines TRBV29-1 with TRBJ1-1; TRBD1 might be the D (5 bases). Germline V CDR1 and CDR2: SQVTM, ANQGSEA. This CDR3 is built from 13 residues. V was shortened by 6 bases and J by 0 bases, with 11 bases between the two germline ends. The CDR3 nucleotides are TGCAGCGTCCACGAGACAGTGAACACTGAAGCTTTCTTT. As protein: CSVHETVNTEAFF.